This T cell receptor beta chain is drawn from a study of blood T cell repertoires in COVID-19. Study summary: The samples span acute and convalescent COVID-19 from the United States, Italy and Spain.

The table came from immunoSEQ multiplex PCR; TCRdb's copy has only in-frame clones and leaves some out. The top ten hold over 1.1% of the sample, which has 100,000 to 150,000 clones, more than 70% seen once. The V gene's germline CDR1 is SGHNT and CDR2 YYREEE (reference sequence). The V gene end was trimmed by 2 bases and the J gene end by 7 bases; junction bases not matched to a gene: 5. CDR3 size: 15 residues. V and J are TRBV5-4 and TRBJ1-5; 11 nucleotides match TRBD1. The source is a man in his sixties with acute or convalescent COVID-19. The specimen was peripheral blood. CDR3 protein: CASSFGQGANQPQHF. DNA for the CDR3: TGTGCCAGCAGCTTCGGACAGGGGGCGAACCAGCCCCAGCATTTT.